The clone carrying this TCR beta chain was observed a few times. Its antigen is unidentified. A single record per CDR3 protein comes from TCRdb applying MiXCR to the reads. Among 85,000 to 130,000 distinct CDR3 sequences listed, 20% to 25% were seen once. These data are taken from a study of T cell repertoires in cytomegalovirus infection. Study-level information: CMV infection together with matching HLA type was indicated by public TCR beta signatures.

General study findings and limits: Dominant in the ex vivo response were TCR beta clonotypes restricted by HLA-C and specific for CMV.

Deletions cut 4 bases from V and 5 bases from J, with 6 bases between. The CDR3 is 11 residues long. The sample was CD8+ T cells from PBMCs. This TCR derives from a human donor in good health (CMV status not recorded). Some clones in this sample may be carry-over from other donors' samples. This chain uses TRBV5-3 with TRBJ1-1; no definite D call. TRBV5-3 is sorted into the ORF group, with uncertain function. CDR3 in amino acids: CARSDQTEAFF. The DNA for the CDR3 is TGTGCCAGAAGCGACCAGACTGAAGCTTTCTTT.